This entry lists 18 T cell receptor beta chains sequenced from one sample in a study of control samples from healthy donors and cancer patients. Clones were sequenced by immunoSEQ multiplex PCR, and TCRdb holds only the in-frame ones, with some missing. The sample gives tens of thousands of clones, 94% of which show up once; roughly 4% is in the top ten. The specimen was blood. These receptor sequences come from a man aged 25-40 years in good health.

The rearrangement uses TRBV6-2 or TRBV6-3 and TRBJ2-7, with 8 nucleotides matching TRBD2. The CDR3 length is 15 residues. The V and J ends lost 0 bases and 6 bases, in that order; junction bases with no gene match: 7. Germline V gene sequence: CDR1 MNHEY, CDR2 SVGEGT. The CDR3: CASSYSREGRSEQYF. CDR3 DNA: TGTGCCAGCAGTTACTCACGGGAGGGCCGGTCCGAGCAGTACTTC.

The rearrangement joins TRBV7-8 to TRBJ1-1; TRBD1 aligns across 10 bases. Germline-derived CDR1 and CDR2 are SGHVS and FQNEAQ. The V segment lost 3 bases and the J segment 3 bases; nucleotides outside the gene matches: 13. There are 18 residues in the CDR3. The CDR3 region is CASSFAMLGGTGDTEAFF. The CDR3 nucleotides are TGTGCCAGCAGCTTTGCCATGCTCGGTGGGACAGGGGACACTGAAGCTTTCTTT.

The chain employs TRBV6-5 and TRBJ2-3; D is possibly TRBD2 (5 bases). Germline V gene sequence: CDR1 MNHEY, CDR2 SVGAGI. V was shortened by 6 bases and J by 0 bases, with 13 bases between the two germline ends. The CDR3 covers 15 residues. This CDR3 reads CASSLGVGSTDTQYF. In DNA form, the CDR3 reads TGTGCCAGCAGCCTGGGAGTGGGCAGCACAGATACGCAGTATTTT.

The V gene is TRBV30, the J gene TRBJ1-1, with 7 bases that match TRBD1. The V gene end was trimmed by 5 bases and the J gene end by 9 bases; junction bases not matched to a gene: 6. Germline-derived CDR1 and CDR2 are GTSNPN and SVGIG (reference sequence). The CDR3 is 11 residues long. The DNA of the CDR3 is TGTGCCTGGCGAGACAGGGCCCAAGCTTTCTTT. Encoded protein: CAWRDRAQAFF.

This chain uses TRBV28 with TRBJ1-6, with a weak D call TRBD1 (5 bases). Germline V CDR1 and CDR2: MDHEN, SYDVKM. This CDR3 contains 16 residues. Trimming took off 3 bases at V and 7 bases at J, with 16 bases between the two ends. The CDR3 spells CASSLGGGAQNSPLHF. DNA for the CDR3: TGTGCCAGCAGTTTGGGAGGCGGGGCGCAAAATTCACCCCTCCACTTT. Looking up the rest from reference TRBV28 and TRBJ1-6 gives the full variable domain: DVKVTQSSRYLVKRTGEKVFLECVQDMDHENMFWYRQDPGLGLRLIYFSYDVKMKEKGDIPEGYSVSREKKERFSLILESASTNQTSMYLCASSLGGGAQNSPLHFGNGTRLTVT.

V and J are TRBV29-1 and TRBJ1-1; 8 bases are shared with TRBD1. The CDR3 is 15 amino acids. Germline CDR1 SQVTM, CDR2 ANQGSEA. The junction had 10 bases not matched to a gene; V was cut back by 4 bases and J by 3 bases. CDR3 sequence (DNA): TGCAGCGTTGGCGAGTCAGGGGGCCGGGACACTGAAGCTTTCTTT. Protein sequence: CSVGESGGRDTEAFF.

The chain is built from TRBV6-5 and TRBJ2-1; D might be TRBD1 or TRBD2, each matching 6 bases. The CDR3 contains 15 residues. The germline CDR1 and CDR2 sequences are MNHEY and SVGAGI. V lost 0 bases, J lost 6 bases, and 12 bases lay in between. For the CDR3, the DNA is TGTGCCAGCAGTTACTCCGGGGGCCGGGCCAATGAGCAGTTCTTC. Amino acids: CASSYSGGRANEQFF.

To note about this clone: Other DNA sequences from this sample encode an identical CDR3 as well. The chain is built from TRBV25-1 and TRBJ2-7; the D gene could be TRBD1 or TRBD2 (6 bases each). Trimming removed 8 bases from V and 9 bases from J, with 14 bases in between. The germline gives CDR1 MGHDK, CDR2 SYGVNS. CDR3 length equals 11 residues. CDR3 protein: CASGGRGGQYF. CDR3 DNA sequence: TGTGCCAGCGGGGGGCGGGGCGGGCAGTACTTC.

The J gene is TRBJ2-5, the V gene TRBV12-3 or TRBV12-4; 9 bases agree with TRBD2. The ends lost 6 bases at V and 5 bases at J; junction bases unmatched: 4. This CDR3 spans 13 amino acids. CDR3 in amino acids: CASRGLARETQYF. DNA of the CDR3: TGTGCCAGCAGAGGACTAGCGAGGGAGACCCAGTACTTC.

J is TRBJ1-5 and V is TRBV24-1; 7 positions match TRBD1. Germline V gene lookup returns CDR1 KGHDR and CDR2 SFDVKD. This CDR3 is 14 amino acids long. The trim removed 5 bases at V and 6 bases at J, leaving 6 bases unmatched. In DNA, the CDR3 is TGTGCCACCAGTGGACAGGGATTTTCTCAGCCCCAGCATTTT. Amino acids: CATSGQGFSQPQHF.

CDR3 coding DNA: TGTGCCACCAGTGGGGGGACAGGGGGTGAGGTCGGGGCTTTCTTT. Translating gives CATSGGTGGEVGAFF. The rearrangement links TRBV24-1 to TRBJ1-1, with TRBD1 identical over 11 bases. Germline CDR1 KGHDR, CDR2 SFDVKD. The CDR3 is 15 residues long. The junction had 12 bases not matched to a gene; V was cut back by 5 bases and J by 11 bases.

The V and J genes are TRBV9 and TRBJ2-2, with a tentative D call TRBD2 (6 bases). Germline V gene data show CDR1 as SGDLS and CDR2 as YYNGEE. This CDR3 has 16 amino acids. Trimming took off 2 bases at V and 3 bases at J, with 14 bases between the two ends. CDR3 nucleotides: TGTGCCAGCAGCGTTCTTCCCGGGAGCGACACCGGGGAGCTGTTTTTT. Translated, it gives CASSVLPGSDTGELFF.

V is TRBV7-8 and J is TRBJ2-1, with D hard to call. CDR1 and CDR2 (germline): SGHVS, FQNEAQ. The CDR3 totals 14 residues. Trimming shortened V by 1 base and J by 1 base, and 5 bases separated the two germline ends. CDR3 loop: CASSLGLSYNEQFF. In DNA, the CDR3 is TGTGCCAGCAGCTTAGGACTTTCCTACAATGAGCAGTTCTTC.

The chain links TRBV4-3 to TRBJ2-5; 7 bases match TRBD2. V lost 4 bases to trimming and J lost 4 bases; unmatched junction nucleotides: 3. The CDR3 contains 13 residues. Germline assignment: CDR1 LGHNA and CDR2 YSLEER. The CDR3 DNA reads as TGCGCCAGCAGCCCCGGGAGGCGAGAGACCCAGTACTTC. This translates into CASSPGRRETQYF.

V gene TRBV7-8 combines with J gene TRBJ2-3; 8 nucleotides align to TRBD2. Trimming removed 5 bases from V and 2 bases from J; junction bases left unmatched: 15. The CDR3 is 18 amino acids. CDR1 and CDR2 (germline): SGHVS, FQNEAQ. The CDR3 DNA reads TGTGCCAGCAGCCCGACCCTTAGCGGGGACTCCTCCACAGATACGCAGTATTTT. Encoded protein: CASSPTLSGDSSTDTQYF.

V gene TRBV7-9 combines with J gene TRBJ2-1, with 8 positions matching TRBD2. Per germline, CDR1 SEHNR and CDR2 FQNEAQ (reference sequence). V gave up 1 base and J gave up 3 bases; unmatched junction bases: 8. The CDR3 has 17 residues. CDR3 in amino acids: CASSLGRRRGDYNEQFF. The CDR3 DNA reads TGTGCCAGCAGCTTAGGGAGAAGGCGGGGGGACTACAATGAGCAGTTCTTC.

The V call is TRBV9, the J call TRBJ2-7, with TRBD1 identical over 8 bases. Germline V gives CDR1 SGDLS, CDR2 YYNGEE. The V gene end was trimmed by 2 bases and the J gene end by 1 base; junction bases not matched to a gene: 5. The CDR3 is 15 amino acids. The chain's CDR3 is CASSVGQGVSYEQYF. The CDR3 coding sequence is TGTGCCAGCAGCGTTGGACAGGGAGTTTCCTACGAGCAGTACTTC. Combining the CDR3 with reference TRBV9 and TRBJ2-7 gives the whole variable domain DSGVTQTPKHLITATGQRVTLRCSPRSGDLSVYWYQQSLDQGLQFLIQYYNGEERAKGNILERFSAQQFPDLHSELNLSSLELGDSALYFCASSVGQGVSYEQYFGPGTRLTVT.

V usage is TRBV5-4 and J usage is TRBJ2-1; perhaps TRBD2 as D (6 bases). The V gene's germline CDR1 is SGHNT and CDR2 YYREEE (reference sequence). V was pared by 5 bases and J by 5 bases, with 11 bases between. The CDR3 loop spans 13 amino acids. Here the CDR3 reads CASRGSGNNEQFF. The CDR3 DNA follows: TGTGCCAGCAGGGGTAGCGGAAACAATGAGCAGTTCTTC.